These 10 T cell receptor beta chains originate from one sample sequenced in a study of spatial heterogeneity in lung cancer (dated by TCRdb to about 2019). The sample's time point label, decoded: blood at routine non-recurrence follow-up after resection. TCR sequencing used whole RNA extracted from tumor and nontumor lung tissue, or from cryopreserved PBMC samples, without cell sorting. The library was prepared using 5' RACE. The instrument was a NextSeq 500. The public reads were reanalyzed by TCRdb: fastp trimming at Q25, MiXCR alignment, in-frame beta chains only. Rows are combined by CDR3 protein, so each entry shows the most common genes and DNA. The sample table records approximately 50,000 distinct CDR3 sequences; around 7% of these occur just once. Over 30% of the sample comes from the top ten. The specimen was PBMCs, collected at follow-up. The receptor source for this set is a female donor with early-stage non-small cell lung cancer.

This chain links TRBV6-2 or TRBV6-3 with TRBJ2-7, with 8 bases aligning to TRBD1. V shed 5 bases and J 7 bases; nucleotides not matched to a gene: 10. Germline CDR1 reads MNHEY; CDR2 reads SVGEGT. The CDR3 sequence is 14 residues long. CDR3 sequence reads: CASSQRMTGDEQYF. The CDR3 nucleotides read TGTGCCAGCAGTCAACGAATGACAGGGGATGAGCAGTACTTC.

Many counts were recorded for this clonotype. The CDR3 loop reads CASSSLGGYQETQYF. The CDR3, as DNA: TGCGCCAGCAGTTCTCTGGGCGGATACCAAGAGACCCAGTACTTC. The chain combines TRBV5-1 with TRBJ2-5; D is unresolved. This CDR3 has 15 amino acids. The V gene lost 5 bases and the J gene lost 0 bases, with 14 bases spanning the gap. The germline gives CDR1 SGHRS, CDR2 YFSETQ.

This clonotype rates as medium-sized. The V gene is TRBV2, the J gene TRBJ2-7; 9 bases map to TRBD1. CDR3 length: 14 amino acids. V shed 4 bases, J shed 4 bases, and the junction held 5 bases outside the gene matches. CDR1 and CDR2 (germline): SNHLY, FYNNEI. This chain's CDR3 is CASSAGTGMYEQYF. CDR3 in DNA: TGTGCCAGCAGTGCCGGGACAGGGATGTACGAGCAGTACTTC.

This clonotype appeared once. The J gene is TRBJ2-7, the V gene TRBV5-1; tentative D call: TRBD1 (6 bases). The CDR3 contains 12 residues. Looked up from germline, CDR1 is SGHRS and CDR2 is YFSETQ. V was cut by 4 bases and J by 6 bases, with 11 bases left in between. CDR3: CASSDPRGEQYF. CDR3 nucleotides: TGCGCCAGCAGCGATCCCAGGGGCGAGCAGTACTTC.

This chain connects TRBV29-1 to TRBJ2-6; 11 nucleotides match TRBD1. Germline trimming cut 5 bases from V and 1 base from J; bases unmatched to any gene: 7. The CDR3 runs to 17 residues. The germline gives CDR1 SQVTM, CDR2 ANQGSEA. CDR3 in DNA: TGCAGCGTTCTCCCGGGACAGGGGGGATCTGGGGCCAACGTCCTGACTTTC. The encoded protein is CSVLPGQGGSGANVLTF.

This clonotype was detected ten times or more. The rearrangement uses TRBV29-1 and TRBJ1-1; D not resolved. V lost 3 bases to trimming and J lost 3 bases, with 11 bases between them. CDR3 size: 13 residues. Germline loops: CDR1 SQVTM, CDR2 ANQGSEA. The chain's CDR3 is CSVDPTLHTEAFF. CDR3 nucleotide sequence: TGCAGCGTTGACCCGACACTGCACACTGAAGCTTTCTTT.

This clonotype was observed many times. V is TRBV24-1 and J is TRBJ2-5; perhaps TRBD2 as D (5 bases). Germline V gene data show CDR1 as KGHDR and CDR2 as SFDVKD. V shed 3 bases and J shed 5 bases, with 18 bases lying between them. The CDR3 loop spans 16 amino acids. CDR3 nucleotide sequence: TGTGCCACCAGTGATCACGCGGGTGCTGTCTTGGAGACCCAGTACTTC. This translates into CATSDHAGAVLETQYF.

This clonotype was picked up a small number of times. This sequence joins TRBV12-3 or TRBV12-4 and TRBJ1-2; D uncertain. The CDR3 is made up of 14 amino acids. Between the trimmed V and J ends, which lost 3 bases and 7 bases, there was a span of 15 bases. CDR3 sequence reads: CASSFAGKEGGYTF. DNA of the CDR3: TGTGCCAGCAGTTTCGCAGGAAAAGAAGGTGGCTACACCTTC.

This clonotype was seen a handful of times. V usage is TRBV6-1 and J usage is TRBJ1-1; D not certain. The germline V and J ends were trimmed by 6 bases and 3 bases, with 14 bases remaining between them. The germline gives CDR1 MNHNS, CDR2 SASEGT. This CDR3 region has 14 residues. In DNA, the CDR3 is TGTGCCAGCAGCAGGCCTCTCCGGGACACTGAAGCTTTCTTT. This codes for CASSRPLRDTEAFF.

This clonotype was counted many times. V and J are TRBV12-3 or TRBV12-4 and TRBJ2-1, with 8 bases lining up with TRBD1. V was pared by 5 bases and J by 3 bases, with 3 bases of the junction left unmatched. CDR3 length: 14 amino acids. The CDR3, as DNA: TGTGCCAGCAGTCCGACAGGGGTCTACAATGAGCAGTTCTTC. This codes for CASSPTGVYNEQFF.